Each of the 9 T cell receptor beta chains below was sequenced from the same sample in a study of blood T cell repertoires in COVID-19. Measured with immunoSEQ multiplex PCR; TCRdb has only the in-frame clones, and not every one. The table includes about 220,000 clones, approximately 78% detected once. What was sequenced was peripheral blood. The receptors originated from a woman between 70 and 85 years old with COVID-19, enrolled during active disease.

This chain joins TRBV9 and TRBJ1-2; 7 nucleotides match TRBD1. After removal of 0 bases from V and 5 bases from J, the junction contained 10 bases not matched to a gene. CDR3 length equals 16 residues. Germline CDR1 is SGDLS and CDR2 is YYNGEE. As DNA, the CDR3 is TGTGCCAGCAGCGTAGGGGACAGCTCACCCCCTTATGGCTACACCTTC. Its translation: CASSVGDSSPPYGYTF.

The chain has TRBV7-3 and TRBJ2-3; 12 nucleotides line up with TRBD1. Germline V gene lookup returns CDR1 SGHTA and CDR2 FQGTGA. Trimming at V came to 5 bases and at J to 4 bases, leaving 7 bases not matched to a gene. The CDR3 sequence is 16 residues long. CDR3 nucleotides: TGTGCCAGCAGCCTAGGGACAGGGGGCGCAGCAGATACGCAGTATTTT. Its protein product is CASSLGTGGAADTQYF. Filled out from reference TRBV7-3 and TRBJ2-3, the complete variable domain reads GAGVSQTPSNKVTEKGKYVELRCDPISGHTALYWYRQSLGQGPEFLIYFQGTGAADDSGLPNDRFFAVRPEGSVSTLKIQRTERGDSAVYLCASSLGTGGAADTQYFGPGTRLTVL.

The chain joins TRBV7-6 to TRBJ2-1, with a weak D call TRBD2 (5 bases). The CDR3 runs to 16 residues. Germline V gene sequence: CDR1 SGHVS, CDR2 FNYEAQ. V dropped 2 bases and J dropped 0 bases, with 11 bases sitting between them. CDR3 in amino acids: CASSLSSRSSYNEQFF. DNA for the CDR3: TGTGCCAGCAGCTTATCTAGCAGGAGCTCCTACAATGAGCAGTTCTTC.

The chain uses TRBV6-2 or TRBV6-3 and TRBJ2-7; the D gene is possibly TRBD1 (6 bases). This CDR3 has 16 amino acids. Germline V gene sequence: CDR1 MNHEY, CDR2 SVGEGT. Trimming took off 4 bases at V and 0 bases at J, with 16 bases between the two ends. This chain's CDR3 is CASSWEQGGNSYEQYF. In nucleotides, the CDR3 is TGTGCCAGCAGTTGGGAACAAGGGGGAAACTCCTACGAGCAGTACTTC.

The chain links TRBV7-2 to TRBJ2-1, with 9 bases matching TRBD2. The J segment lost 4 bases and the V segment lost 3 bases, leaving 4 bases of the junction unmatched. The germline V gene has CDR1 SGHTA and CDR2 FQGNSA. This CDR3 region has 15 residues. As DNA, the CDR3 is TGTGCCAGCAGCTTTAGCGGGGGACTTTACAATGAGCAGTTCTTC. Translation: CASSFSGGLYNEQFF.

This clone was seen more than once but under ten times. The J gene is TRBJ2-1, the V gene TRBV9; maybe TRBD2 (6 bases). Germline V CDR1 and CDR2: SGDLS, YYNGEE. The V and J ends lost 0 bases and 5 bases respectively, with 27 bases between them. CDR3 length: 20 amino acids. CDR3 sequence reads: CASSVERSGDATSRNNEQFF. The DNA for the CDR3 is TGTGCCAGCAGCGTAGAACGTTCGGGAGATGCCACCTCCAGAAACAATGAGCAGTTCTTC. Drawing the rest from reference TRBV9 and TRBJ2-1, the complete variable domain is DSGVTQTPKHLITATGQRVTLRCSPRSGDLSVYWYQQSLDQGLQFLIQYYNGEERAKGNILERFSAQQFPDLHSELNLSSLELGDSALYFCASSVERSGDATSRNNEQFFGPGTRLTVL.

The J gene is TRBJ1-6, the V gene TRBV7-3, with D possibly matching TRBD1 (5 bases). Between the trimmed V and J ends, which lost 5 bases and 10 bases, there was a span of 15 bases. Looked up from germline, CDR1 is SGHTA and CDR2 is FQGTGA. The CDR3 is 14 amino acids. The CDR3 sequence is CASSPGDWRSPLHF. DNA of the CDR3: TGTGCCAGCAGCCCGGGGGACTGGCGGTCACCCCTCCACTTT.

This clone appeared a few times. The chain is built from TRBV19 and TRBJ1-5; 8 bases line up with TRBD1. Germline V gene lookup returns CDR1 LNHDA and CDR2 SQIVND (reference sequence). Unmatched junction bases numbered 5, after V lost 7 bases and J lost 0 bases. The CDR3 is 15 residues long. The CDR3 sequence is CASKPGTGSNQPQHF. The CDR3 DNA reads as TGTGCCAGTAAGCCCGGGACAGGTAGCAATCAGCCCCAGCATTTT.

The CDR3 DNA sequence: TGTGCCTGGAGTAAAGCGGGAGCCTACGAGCAGTACTTC. It translates to CAWSKAGAYEQYF. J is TRBJ2-7 and V is TRBV30; 8 nucleotides line up with TRBD2. V lost 2 bases and J lost 2; bases outside the gene matches: 2. Germline CDR1 and CDR2: GTSNPN and SVGIG (reference sequence). The CDR3 has 13 residues.